Each of the 27 T cell receptor beta chains below was sequenced from the same sample in a study of a mutant IDH1 vaccine in newly diagnosed glioma. Their antigen targets remain unknown. Using immunoSEQ multiplex PCR, the repertoire was profiled, and TCRdb retains in-frame clones only, with some absent. The sample lists 120,000 or so clones; about four fifths were seen once. Time point indicated: week 11, during vaccination. Every vaccination contained 300 ug of the mutant IDH1 20-mer peptide and was paired with topical imiquimod. Specimen: PBMCs, collected from a glioma patient whose treatment included an IDH1 peptide vaccine. Receptors originate from a man aged 35 to 55 with glioma.

This chain joins TRBV30 and TRBJ2-1; maybe TRBD2 (6 bases). V lost 7 bases to trimming and J lost 4 bases, with 17 bases between them. Germline assignment: CDR1 GTSNPN and CDR2 SVGIG (reference sequence). This CDR3 is 14 amino acids long. The CDR3 bases are TGTGCCTTCCTCGGGACTCCTTTTTACAATGAGCAGTTCTTC. Encoded protein: CAFLGTPFYNEQFF.

The chain has TRBV6-5 and TRBJ1-2, with TRBD1 as a possible D gene (5 bases). The CDR3 has 13 residues. Trimming stripped 2 bases from V and 6 bases from J, with 10 bases between. Looked up from germline, CDR1 is MNHEY and CDR2 is SVGAGI. DNA of the CDR3: TGTGCCAGCAGTTACAAGGGGAGTCATGGCTACACCTTC. Protein sequence: CASSYKGSHGYTF.

The chain combines TRBV4-3 with TRBJ2-5, with unresolved D. Between the trimmed V and J ends, which lost 5 bases and 0 bases, there was a span of 10 bases. The CDR3 length is 14 residues. Germline V lookup: CDR1 LGHNA, CDR2 YSLEER. CDR3 DNA: TGCGCCAGCAGCACGTCCAGGTACCAAGAGACCCAGTACTTC. Translation: CASSTSRYQETQYF.

The rearrangement joins TRBV30 to TRBJ1-1; D may be TRBD1 (6 bases). V was shortened by 5 bases and J by 5 bases, with 12 bases between the two germline ends. Germline values: CDR1 GTSNPN, CDR2 SVGIG (reference sequence). The CDR3 is made up of 12 amino acids. DNA of the CDR3: TGTGCCTGGCTAGGACAGCGGACTGAAGCTTTCTTT. This translates into CAWLGQRTEAFF.

This CDR3 is CASSLTGNEQYF. The CDR3, as DNA: TGTGCCAGCAGCTTAACAGGGAACGAGCAGTACTTC. The rearrangement joins TRBV7-2 to TRBJ2-7; a possible D gene is TRBD1 (6 bases). The V gene's germline CDR1 is SGHTA and CDR2 FQGNSA. The CDR3 has 12 residues. Trimming pared 2 bases from V and 5 bases from J, leaving 7 bases between.

The chain couples TRBV7-8 to TRBJ1-4; D is unresolved. CDR3 size: 16 residues. V was shortened by 5 bases and J by 0 bases, with 13 bases between the two germline ends. Germline V lookup: CDR1 SGHVS, CDR2 FQNEAQ. CDR3 in DNA: TGTGCCAGCAGCCCTCGGATTGTCCCAACTAATGAAAAACTGTTTTTT. Translated: CASSPRIVPTNEKLFF. Combining the CDR3 with reference TRBV7-8 and TRBJ1-4 gives the whole variable domain GAGVSQSPRYKVAKRGQDVALRCDPISGHVSLFWYQQALGQGPEFLTYFQNEAQLDKSGLPSDRFFAERPEGSVSTLKIQRTQQEDSAVYLCASSPRIVPTNEKLFFGSGTQLSVL.

V and J are TRBV7-8 and TRBJ1-2; D perhaps matches TRBD1 (5 bases). The CDR3 covers 14 residues. Germline V lookup: CDR1 SGHVS, CDR2 FQNEAQ. Between the trimmed V and J ends, which lost 2 bases and 11 bases, there was a span of 18 bases. CDR3 in DNA: TGTGCCAGCAGCTTATCCGCAGGGAATTTGGTTTACACCTTC. The encoded protein is CASSLSAGNLVYTF.

This chain connects TRBV18 to TRBJ2-7; 8 nucleotides align to TRBD2. The CDR3 runs 15 residues. The V gene end was trimmed by 6 bases and the J gene end by 4 bases; junction bases not matched to a gene: 11. Germline-derived CDR1 and CDR2 are KGHSH and LQKENI. The CDR3 region has the DNA TGTGCCAGCTCCTTCAGCGGGAGTAGGGGGTACGAGCAGTACTTC. Protein sequence: CASSFSGSRGYEQYF.

The chain carries TRBV10-3 and TRBJ2-3, with TRBD2 matching over 7 bases. Unmatched junction bases numbered 2, after V lost 1 base and J lost 1 base. The CDR3 runs to 15 residues. CDR1 is ENHRY and CDR2 is SYGVKD in the germline V gene. The CDR3 spells CAISEYAGGTDTQYF. The DNA for the CDR3 is TGTGCCATCAGTGAGTACGCGGGGGGCACAGATACGCAGTATTTT.

A few counts support this clone. The J gene is TRBJ2-5, the V gene TRBV7-2; D not resolved. Germline V lookup: CDR1 SGHTA, CDR2 FQGNSA. Between the trimmed V and J ends, which lost 5 bases and 7 bases, there was a span of 14 bases. There are 13 residues in the CDR3. The DNA for the CDR3 is TGTGCCAGCAGCCCAGACACCCGCGGGACCCAGTACTTC. Translation: CASSPDTRGTQYF.

The chain couples TRBV25-1 to TRBJ1-2; maybe TRBD1 (6 bases). The germline V gene has CDR1 MGHDK and CDR2 SYGVNS. The CDR3 contains 15 residues. V dropped 4 bases and J dropped 7 bases, with 19 bases sitting between them. The CDR3 spells CASSAPPGATGGYTF. In DNA form, the CDR3 reads TGTGCCAGCAGTGCACCGCCAGGGGCCACGGGTGGCTACACCTTC.

This clone appeared a single time. V usage is TRBV9 and J usage is TRBJ1-4; 10 bases align to TRBD1. In germline, CDR1 is SGDLS, CDR2 YYNGEE. The CDR3 extends over 14 amino acids. J gave up 8 bases and V 3 bases, and 4 bases lay outside the gene matches. DNA of the CDR3: TGTGCCAGCAGCGGACAGGGGGCTGAAGAAAAACTGTTTTTT. Translation: CASSGQGAEEKLFF.

The genes are TRBV2 and TRBJ1-4; D is undetermined. V lost 6 bases and J lost 0, with 11 bases in between. Germline assignment: CDR1 SNHLY and CDR2 FYNNEI. The CDR3 is 15 amino acids. In DNA, the CDR3 is TGTGCCAGCAGGAAGGAAGTTGCAACTAATGAAAAACTGTTTTTT. This codes for CASRKEVATNEKLFF.

CDR3 nucleotides: TGTGCCAGCAGCTTGGCGAACAGGGTTCGCACCGGGGAGCTGTTTTTT. Encoded protein: CASSLANRVRTGELFF. The J gene is TRBJ2-2, the V gene TRBV5-6; perhaps TRBD1 as D (6 bases). The CDR3 loop spans 16 amino acids. Trimming removed 0 bases at V and 4 bases at J, with 13 bases between. The germline V gene encodes CDR1 SGHDT and CDR2 YYEEEE.

The chain combines TRBV19 with TRBJ1-2, with D hard to call. Germline CDR1 and CDR2: LNHDA and SQIVND (reference sequence). V dropped 3 bases and J dropped 0 bases, with 11 bases sitting between them. The CDR3 loop spans 15 amino acids. The CDR3 DNA follows: TGTGCCAGTAGTATCCCCTCCTCTGCTAACTATGGCTACACCTTC. Protein: CASSIPSSANYGYTF.

This rearrangement joins TRBV6-4 to TRBJ2-1; 12 bases match TRBD2. The length of the CDR3 is 17 residues. V lost 8 bases, J lost 2 bases, and 10 bases stayed unmatched. In germline, CDR1 is MRHNA, CDR2 SNTAGT. This CDR3 is CASASGTSGPAYNEQFF. CDR3 nucleotide sequence: TGTGCCAGCGCCAGTGGGACTAGCGGGCCCGCCTACAATGAGCAGTTCTTC.

The chain recombines TRBV7-8 with TRBJ2-2; perhaps TRBD1 as D (5 bases). This CDR3 has 18 amino acids. CDR1 and CDR2 from the germline V gene are SGHVS and FQNEAQ. The germline V and J ends were trimmed by 2 bases and 0 bases, with 16 bases remaining between them. CDR3 in DNA: TGTGCCAGCAGCTTAAAGGATCCACAGGCCGCGAACACCGGGGAGCTGTTTTTT. Translating gives CASSLKDPQAANTGELFF. Using reference TRBV7-8 and TRBJ2-2 for the parts outside the CDR3, the full variable domain is GAGVSQSPRYKVAKRGQDVALRCDPISGHVSLFWYQQALGQGPEFLTYFQNEAQLDKSGLPSDRFFAERPEGSVSTLKIQRTQQEDSAVYLCASSLKDPQAANTGELFFGEGSRLTVL.

This chain connects TRBV7-6 to TRBJ2-7, with D perhaps being TRBD1 or TRBD2 (5 bases each). CDR3 size: 14 residues. Germline V gene data show CDR1 as SGHVS and CDR2 as FNYEAQ. V lost 3 bases, J lost 7 bases, and 16 bases lay in between. CDR3 sequence reads: CASSLTGPMGEQYF. CDR3 bases: TGTGCCAGCAGCTTGACGGGACCGATGGGGGAGCAGTACTTC. The entire variable domain, with the rest obtained from reference TRBV7-6 and TRBJ2-7, is as follows: GAGVSQSPRYKVTKRGQDVALRCDPISGHVSLYWYRQALGQGPEFLTYFNYEAQQDKSGLPNDRFSAERPEGSISTLTIQRTEQRDSAMYRCASSLTGPMGEQYFGPGTRLTVT.

DNA for the CDR3: TGTGCCAGCATGACTAGCGCTATCACAGATACGCAGTATTTT. Translated: CASMTSAITDTQYF. This chain joins TRBV6-1 and TRBJ2-3, with 8 bases fitting TRBD2. The CDR3 has 14 amino acids. Trimming at V came to 7 bases and at J to 2 bases, leaving 5 bases not matched to a gene. Germline lookup yields CDR1 MNHNS and CDR2 SASEGT.

The V and J genes are TRBV10-3 and TRBJ2-7, with TRBD2 identical over 8 bases. Germline values: CDR1 ENHRY, CDR2 SYGVKD. This CDR3 comprises 17 residues. Losses at the gene ends were 3 bases for V and 0 bases for J; bases not matched to a gene: 10. The CDR3 bases are TGTGCCATCAGTGAACGGGTAGGACTAGCCATCTCCTACGAGCAGTACTTC. Its protein product is CAISERVGLAISYEQYF.

The chain uses TRBV6-6 and TRBJ2-7; 7 bases line up with TRBD1. Germline-derived CDR1 and CDR2 are MNHNY and SVGAGI (reference sequence). The CDR3 runs 13 residues. After removal of 2 bases from V and 4 bases from J, the junction contained 2 bases not matched to a gene. This CDR3 reads CASSYPGQYEQYF. The CDR3 DNA follows: TGTGCCAGCAGTTACCCGGGACAGTACGAGCAGTACTTC.

The chain combines TRBV5-5 with TRBJ2-7, with 11 bases identical to TRBD1. The germline V gene has CDR1 SGHKS and CDR2 YYEKEE (reference sequence). This CDR3 is 17 amino acids long. J gave up 2 bases and V 4 bases, and 11 bases lay outside the gene matches. CDR3 in DNA: TGTGCCAGCAGCCTCAGCCCCGGGACAGGGGGACCCTACGAGCAGTACTTC. It is translated as CASSLSPGTGGPYEQYF.

The chain combines TRBV6-1 with TRBJ2-5; a weak D match, TRBD2 (5 bases). Germline V CDR1 and CDR2: MNHNS, SASEGT. Trimming took off 7 bases at V and 5 bases at J, with 17 bases between the two ends. CDR3 size: 14 residues. CDR3 bases: TGTGCCAGCACCCCGGCAGGCAGAGGGGAGACCCAGTACTTC. Residues: CASTPAGRGETQYF.

This clone was observed a few times. This rearrangement joins TRBV18 to TRBJ2-7; TRBD1 aligns across 11 bases. V lost 2 bases to trimming and J lost 6 bases; unmatched junction nucleotides: 3. The CDR3 loop spans 14 amino acids. Germline-derived CDR1 and CDR2 are KGHSH and LQKENI. As DNA, the CDR3 is TGTGCCAGCTCACCAGGGACAGGGGGGACCGAGCAGTACTTC. It encodes CASSPGTGGTEQYF.

This chain joins TRBV9 and TRBJ2-1, with TRBD2 matching 10 bases. The CDR3 is 19 residues long. The ends lost 0 bases at V and 8 bases at J; junction bases unmatched: 17. From germline, CDR1 is SGDLS and CDR2 YYNGEE. For the CDR3, the DNA is TGTGCCAGCAGCGTAGGAAGGGGGCGGGAGAGACTAGCGGGCGATGAGCAGTTCTTC. Translation gives CASSVGRGRERLAGDEQFF.

The rearrangement joins TRBV9 to TRBJ1-2; 10 bases map to TRBD1. The CDR3 is 15 amino acids. J was trimmed by 5 bases and V by 3 bases; bases with no gene match: 7. Germline V gene sequence: CDR1 SGDLS, CDR2 YYNGEE. DNA of the CDR3: TGTGCCAGCAGCGAGGGACAGGGGACAGTATATGGCTACACCTTC. Protein sequence: CASSEGQGTVYGYTF.

This clone was seen a few times. The chain links TRBV18 to TRBJ2-1; no clear D. V was shortened by 3 bases and J by 9 bases, with 9 bases between the two germline ends. This CDR3 has 12 residues. The V gene's germline CDR1 is KGHSH and CDR2 LQKENI. The CDR3 sequence: CASSPMKGEQFF. The CDR3, as DNA: TGTGCCAGCTCACCGATGAAAGGTGAGCAGTTCTTC.